Listed below are T cell receptor beta chains from one sample, sequenced in a study of T-cell memory formation after mild COVID-19. TCRdb processed the 5' RACE reads anew with MiXCR; each CDR3 protein has one entry. Of some 150,000 distinct CDR3 sequences in the sample, less than 20% were seen once. Sequencing was performed on PBMCs or a T cell subset sorted from them (not recorded which). These receptors all come from an adult woman who had mild COVID-19 (a few samples of this study predate the infection). Cell type and time point are not known. Each CDR3 is given with its conserved first and last residue. A D gene is named only where the DNA matches it firmly. Only part of the rows carry a size: once, few, many, or a class if the clone is expanded.

D: TRBD1
length: 15
V: TRBV7-3
J: TRBJ1-1
size: -
DNA: TGTGCCAGCAGCCCGACCGGGACAGGGGGGACTGAAGCTTTCTTT
CDR3: CASSPTGTGGTEAFF

D: -
length: 14
V: TRBV7-2
J: TRBJ1-1
size: few
DNA: TGTGCCAGCAGCTTAGTTAGCCGGGGCGGTGAAGCTTTCTTT
CDR3: CASSLVSRGGEAFF

D: -
length: 14
V: TRBV7-9
J: TRBJ1-3
size: few
DNA: TGTGCCAGCAGCCTCTCAATCTCTGGAAACACCATATATTTT
CDR3: CASSLSISGNTIYF

D: -
length: 16
V: TRBV6-5
J: TRBJ2-3
size: many
DNA: TGTGCCAGCAGTCAAACAGGCTTTCCTCGGGTAGATACGCAGTATTTT
CDR3: CASSQTGFPRVDTQYF

D: TRBD1
length: 16
V: TRBV9
J: TRBJ1-2
size: -
DNA: TGTGCCAGCAGCGGAGGCACGAAGGGGGCTAAGTATGGCTACACCTTC
CDR3: CASSGGTKGAKYGYTF

D: TRBD2
length: 16
V: TRBV10-3
J: TRBJ2-2
size: few
DNA: TGTGCCATCAGTGAAAAGGGACTAGCCAACACCGGGGAGCTGTTTTTT
CDR3: CAISEKGLANTGELFF

D: TRBD2
length: 15
V: TRBV6-5
J: TRBJ2-3
size: few
DNA: TGTGCCAGCGGGGGGTTAGCGGGAGGAACAGATACGCAGTATTTT
CDR3: CASGGLAGGTDTQYF

D: -
length: 9
V: TRBV2
J: TRBJ2-1
size: -
DNA: TGTGCCAGCGGGTATGAGCAGTTCTTC
CDR3: CASGYEQFF

D: -
length: 14
V: TRBV7-8
J: TRBJ1-1
size: -
DNA: TGTGCCAGCAGCGCGAAGAGGGTGGTGGATGAAGCTTTCTTT
CDR3: CASSAKRVVDEAFF

D: TRBD2
length: 14
V: TRBV20-1
J: TRBJ2-1
size: few
DNA: TGCAGTGCCCAAGCGGGGGGCTACTACAATGAGCAGTTCTTC
CDR3: CSAQAGGYYNEQFF

D: -
length: 14
V: TRBV12-3/TRBV12-4
J: TRBJ1-1
size: -
DNA: TGTGCCAGCAGAACCGGGACCCACGGGACTGAAGCTTTCTTT
CDR3: CASRTGTHGTEAFF

D: -
length: 15
V: TRBV15
J: TRBJ2-5
size: -
DNA: TGTGCCACCAGCAGAGTGGCGGGTTGGGACGAGACCCAGTACTTC
CDR3: CATSRVAGWDETQYF

D: TRBD1
length: 16
V: TRBV4-1
J: TRBJ2-2
size: -
DNA: TGCGCCAGCAGCCAAGTAAGACAGGGTGCAACCGGGGAGCTGTTTTTT
CDR3: CASSQVRQGATGELFF

D: -
length: 15
V: TRBV2
J: TRBJ2-3
size: many
DNA: TGTGCCAGCAGTGATGTCCGACAGAGCACAGATACGCAGTATTTT
CDR3: CASSDVRQSTDTQYF

D: TRBD1
length: 13
V: TRBV29-1
J: TRBJ1-2
size: few
DNA: TGCAGCGTTGGTAGACAGGGTCACTATGGCTACACCTTC
CDR3: CSVGRQGHYGYTF

D: -
length: 13
V: TRBV9
J: TRBJ2-5
size: many
DNA: TGTGCCAGCAGTGTGGGGGGCCAAGAGACCCAGTACTTC
CDR3: CASSVGGQETQYF

D: -
length: 15
V: TRBV5-1
J: TRBJ2-1
size: few
DNA: TGCGCCAGCAGCCCGGTGGGCTATCCCTACAATGAGCAGTTCTTC
CDR3: CASSPVGYPYNEQFF

D: -
length: 11
V: TRBV3-1
J: TRBJ2-7
size: -
DNA: TGTGCCAGCAGCCAAGTGAGCGAGCAGTACTTC
CDR3: CASSQVSEQYF

D: -
length: 14
V: TRBV7-3
J: TRBJ1-1
size: -
DNA: TGTGCCAGCAGCCCATCGGGGGTGGGCACTGAAGCTTTCTTT
CDR3: CASSPSGVGTEAFF

D: -
length: 17
V: TRBV5-1
J: TRBJ2-7
size: -
DNA: TGCGCCAGCAGCTCCACCGGGCTCTCTCGAGGTGGCTACGAGCAGTACTTC
CDR3: CASSSTGLSRGGYEQYF

D: -
length: 12
V: TRBV20-1
J: TRBJ2-3
size: few
DNA: TGCAGTGCTAGACCCTCTGCAGATACGCAGTATTTT
CDR3: CSARPSADTQYF

D: -
length: 13
V: TRBV3-1
J: TRBJ2-2
size: -
DNA: TGTGCCAGCAGCCAAGTATCAACCGGGGAGCTGTTTTTT
CDR3: CASSQVSTGELFF

D: -
length: 13
V: TRBV12-3/TRBV12-4
J: TRBJ2-3
size: few
DNA: TGTGCCAATTCATGGGACTTGACGGGTACGCAGTATTTT
CDR3: CANSWDLTGTQYF

D: -
length: 14
V: TRBV7-9
J: TRBJ2-1
size: -
DNA: TGTGCCAGCAGCAGGAGCACTTCCTACAATGAGCAGTTCTTC
CDR3: CASSRSTSYNEQFF